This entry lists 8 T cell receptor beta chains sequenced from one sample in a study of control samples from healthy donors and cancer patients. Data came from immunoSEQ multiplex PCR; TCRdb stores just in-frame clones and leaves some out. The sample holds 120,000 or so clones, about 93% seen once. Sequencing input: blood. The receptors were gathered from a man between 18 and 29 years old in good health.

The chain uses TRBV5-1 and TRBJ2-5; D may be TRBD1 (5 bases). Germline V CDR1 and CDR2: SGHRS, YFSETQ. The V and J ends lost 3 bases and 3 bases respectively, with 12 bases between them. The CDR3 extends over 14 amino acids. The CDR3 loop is CASSSTTGKETQYF. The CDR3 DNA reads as TGCGCCAGCAGCTCCACTACAGGAAAAGAGACCCAGTACTTC.

The CDR3 loop is CASSSRLAGRHTQYF. The DNA for the CDR3 is TGTGCCAGCAGCTCCCGACTAGCGGGAAGACATACGCAGTATTTT. This chain connects TRBV11-3 to TRBJ2-3, with 11 bases fitting TRBD2. This CDR3 is 15 amino acids long. Germline V lookup: CDR1 SGHNT, CDR2 YENEEA. V was pared by 4 bases and J by 7 bases, with 7 bases of the junction left unmatched. The complete variable domain, with remaining parts taken from reference TRBV11-3 and TRBJ2-3, reads EAGVVQSPRYKIIEKKQPVAFWCNPISGHNTLYWYLQNLGQGPELLIRYENEEAVDDSQLPKDRFSAERLKGVDSTLKIQPAELGDSAVYLCASSSRLAGRHTQYFGPGTRLTVL.

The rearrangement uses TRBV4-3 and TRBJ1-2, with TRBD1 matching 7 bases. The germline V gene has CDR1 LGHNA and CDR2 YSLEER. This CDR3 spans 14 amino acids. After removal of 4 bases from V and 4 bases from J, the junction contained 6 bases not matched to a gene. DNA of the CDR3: TGCGCCAGCAGCCCGGACAGGACCTCCTATGGCTACACCTTC. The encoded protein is CASSPDRTSYGYTF.

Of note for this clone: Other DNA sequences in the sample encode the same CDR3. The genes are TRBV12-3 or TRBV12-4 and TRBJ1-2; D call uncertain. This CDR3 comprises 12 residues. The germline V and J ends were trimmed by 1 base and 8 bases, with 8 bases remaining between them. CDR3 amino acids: CASSLGEGGYTF. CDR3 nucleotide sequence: TGTGCCAGCAGTTTAGGGGAGGGCGGCTACACCTTC.

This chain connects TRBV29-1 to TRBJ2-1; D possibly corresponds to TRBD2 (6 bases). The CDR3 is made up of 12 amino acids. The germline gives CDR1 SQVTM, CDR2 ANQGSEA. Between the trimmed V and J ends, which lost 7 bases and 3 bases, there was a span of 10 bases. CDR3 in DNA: TGCAGCGGGCTAGCGATCTACAATGAGCAGTTCTTC. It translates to CSGLAIYNEQFF.

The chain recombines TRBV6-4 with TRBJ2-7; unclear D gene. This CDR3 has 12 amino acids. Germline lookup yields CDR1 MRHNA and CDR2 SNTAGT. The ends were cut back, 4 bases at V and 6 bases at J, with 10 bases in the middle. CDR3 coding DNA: TGTGCCAGCAGTGTAAGGTACCTCGAGCAGTACGTC. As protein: CASSVRYLEQYV.

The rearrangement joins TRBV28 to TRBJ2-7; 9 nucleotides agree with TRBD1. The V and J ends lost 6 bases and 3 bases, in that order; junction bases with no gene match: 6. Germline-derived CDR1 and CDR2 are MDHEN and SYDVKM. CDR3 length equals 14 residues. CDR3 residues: CASSRDRDFYEQYF. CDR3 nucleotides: TGTGCCAGCAGCCGGGACAGGGACTTCTACGAGCAGTACTTC.

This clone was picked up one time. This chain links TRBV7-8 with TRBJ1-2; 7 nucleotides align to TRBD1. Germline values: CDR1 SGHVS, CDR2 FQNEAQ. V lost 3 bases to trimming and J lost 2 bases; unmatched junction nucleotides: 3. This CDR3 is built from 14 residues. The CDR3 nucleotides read TGTGCCAGCAGCTTCAACAGGGGAAACTATGGCTACACCTTC. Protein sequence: CASSFNRGNYGYTF.